The present entry profiles one TCR beta chain with its context. What it recognizes is unknown. Some clones are missing from TCRdb's copy, which holds only in-frame ones; the method was immunoSEQ multiplex PCR. The table shows tens of thousands of clones, with around nine tenths occurring only once. V was pared by 2 bases and J by 0 bases, with 8 bases between. CDR3 length equals 16 residues. The germline V gene encodes CDR1 MNHNY and CDR2 SVGAGI (reference sequence). Researchers grouped second doses given at about 4 or about 12 weeks into one pool. This sample is part of a study of T cell responses to AZD1222 COVID-19 vaccine. Study-level points and caveats: Among the donors, most were white British and more were female, and clonal diversity was possibly underestimated. AZD1222 recipients seropositive at baseline numbered only 5 or 6.

The sequences come from peripheral blood, collected 28 days after the second AZD1222 dose. The chain is built from TRBV6-6 and TRBJ2-6; D might be TRBD1 or TRBD2, each matching 6 bases. This clonotype was sampled from an adult who received the AZD1222 COVID-19 vaccine. DNA for the CDR3: TGTGCCAGCAGTTACGGGGGGCTCTCTGGGGCCAACGTCCTGACTTTC. Protein product: CASSYGGLSGANVLTF.